The 21 T cell receptor beta chains reported below all come from one sample, sequenced in a study of T cell changes during pregnancy in multiple sclerosis. Clones were sequenced by immunoSEQ multiplex PCR, and TCRdb holds only the in-frame ones, with some missing. The sample includes some 64,000 clones, 85% to 90% of them seen just once. The input for sequencing was peripheral blood, taken in the first trimester of pregnancy. The receptors derive from a female donor in good health, enrolled as a control in a pregnancy study.

The chain is built from TRBV7-3 and TRBJ1-2; D perhaps matches TRBD1 (5 bases). The CDR3 extends over 16 amino acids. The V gene's germline CDR1 is SGHTA and CDR2 FQGTGA. Trimming shortened V by 5 bases and J by 0 bases, and 16 bases separated the two germline ends. This CDR3 is CASSPAGPGSNYGYTF. Written as DNA, the CDR3 is TGTGCCAGCAGCCCAGCGGGACCGGGGTCTAACTATGGCTACACCTTC.

The chain joins TRBV4-1 to TRBJ1-1; a weak D match, TRBD1 (5 bases). Per germline, CDR1 MGHRA and CDR2 YSYEKL. There are 18 residues in the CDR3. Trimming took off 3 bases at V and 2 bases at J, with 22 bases between the two ends. The CDR3 coding sequence is TGCGCCAGCAGCCAGGTCCCTTGGCAGGGAAGGGGAAACACTGAAGCTTTCTTT. Protein product: CASSQVPWQGRGNTEAFF.

The chain recombines TRBV30 with TRBJ1-4, with 11 bases that match TRBD1. The CDR3 extends over 15 amino acids. V trimming: 1 base; J trimming: 5 bases; junction bases outside the gene matches: 3. Germline V gives CDR1 GTSNPN, CDR2 SVGIG (reference sequence). As DNA, the CDR3 is TGTGCCTGGAGTGCGGGACAGGGGGGGAATGAAAAACTGTTTTTT. It codes for CAWSAGQGGNEKLFF.

The chain is built from TRBV4-3 and TRBJ1-5, with D unresolved. V was cut by 2 bases and J by 7 bases, with 15 bases left in between. Germline V CDR1 and CDR2: LGHNA, YSLEER. The CDR3 runs 15 residues. The CDR3 DNA follows: TGCGCCAGCAGCCAAAGGTTGGAGAGTTTACAGCCCCAGCATTTT. Protein sequence: CASSQRLESLQPQHF.

The rearrangement joins TRBV4-2 to TRBJ1-2, with D perhaps TRBD1 (5 bases). The CDR3 has 16 residues. The germline CDR1 and CDR2 sequences are LGHNA and YNFKEQ. V lost 4 bases to trimming and J lost 8 bases, with 23 bases between them. The CDR3 DNA reads TGTGCCAGCAGCCCGGTAGTAAAGGGGAAGTACCGGGGCTACACCTTC. Residues: CASSPVVKGKYRGYTF.

The V call is TRBV18, the J call TRBJ1-5; possible D gene TRBD1, 5 bases. CDR3 size: 16 residues. Trimming removed 4 bases at V and 8 bases at J, with 21 bases between. Germline values: CDR1 KGHSH, CDR2 LQKENI. The CDR3 reads CASSLLAGVRLEPQHF. The CDR3 DNA sequence: TGTGCCAGCTCACTCCTAGCGGGGGTCCGGCTGGAGCCCCAGCATTTT.

The chain is built from TRBV9 and TRBJ1-1, with TRBD1 matching 11 bases. With 4 bases clipped from V and 4 bases from J, the junction kept 6 bases outside the gene matches. Germline V gives CDR1 SGDLS, CDR2 YYNGEE. The CDR3 covers 15 residues. CDR3 DNA sequence: TGTGCCAGCAGCTTCATGGGACAGGGGGGCACTGAAGCTTTCTTT. It specifies CASSFMGQGGTEAFF.

This rearrangement joins TRBV6-5 to TRBJ2-3; D call uncertain. CDR3 length: 15 residues. V lost 4 bases and J 0 bases, leaving 11 bases between the germline ends. Germline CDR1 is MNHEY and CDR2 is SVGAGI. The CDR3 nucleotides are TGTGCCAGCAGTTCCTACCGAACTAGCACAGATACGCAGTATTTT. It yields the protein CASSSYRTSTDTQYF.

This rearrangement joins TRBV9 to TRBJ1-6; 9 nucleotides line up with TRBD1. The CDR3 is 17 residues long. Germline loops: CDR1 SGDLS, CDR2 YYNGEE. The V and J ends lost 4 bases and 9 bases, in that order; junction bases with no gene match: 14. CDR3 region: CASSLGQGGSYGSPLHF. CDR3 nucleotide sequence: TGTGCCAGCAGCTTGGGACAGGGAGGTTCGTATGGTTCACCCCTCCACTTT.

The J gene is TRBJ2-2, the V gene TRBV27; D is perhaps TRBD2 (5 bases). From germline, CDR1 is MNHEY and CDR2 SMNVEV (reference sequence). V dropped 8 bases and J dropped 7 bases, with 8 bases sitting between them. CDR3 size: 11 residues. The DNA for the CDR3 is TGTGCCAGCGGTGAGGGCGGGGAGCTGTTTTTT. This sequence encodes CASGEGGELFF.

V gene TRBV6-5 combines with J gene TRBJ2-1; the D gene is possibly TRBD2 (5 bases). V lost 6 bases to trimming and J lost 8 bases, with 11 bases between them. The germline gives CDR1 MNHEY, CDR2 SVGAGI. The CDR3 is 12 residues long. The CDR3, as DNA: TGTGCCAGCAGCTTCCGGGGTCATGAGCAGTTCTTC. Amino acid sequence: CASSFRGHEQFF.

A single count supports this clone. The chain uses TRBV2 and TRBJ2-6; perhaps TRBD1 as D (5 bases). V lost 7 bases and J 0 bases, leaving 13 bases between the germline ends. The CDR3 contains 16 residues. The germline V gene encodes CDR1 SNHLY and CDR2 FYNNEI. The CDR3 region has the DNA TGTGCCAGCAACTACCAGACAGACTCTGGGGCCAACGTCCTGACTTTC. Encoded protein: CASNYQTDSGANVLTF.

V and J are TRBV9 and TRBJ2-3; 11 bases align to TRBD2. The trim removed 3 bases at V and 1 base at J, leaving 1 base unmatched. The CDR3 extends over 15 amino acids. Germline V gene sequence: CDR1 SGDLS, CDR2 YYNGEE. In DNA form, the CDR3 reads TGTGCCAGCAGCGAGGGACTAGCGGGCACAGATACGCAGTATTTT. It translates to CASSEGLAGTDTQYF.

The chain links TRBV5-4 to TRBJ2-3, with TRBD2 identical over 9 bases. The V gene end was trimmed by 0 bases and the J gene end by 2 bases; junction bases not matched to a gene: 4. CDR3 size: 16 residues. The germline V gene encodes CDR1 SGHNT and CDR2 YYREEE (reference sequence). CDR3 sequence: CASSLASGGITDTQYF. In DNA, the CDR3 is TGTGCCAGCAGCTTGGCCAGCGGGGGGATCACAGATACGCAGTATTTT.

The chain carries TRBV18 and TRBJ2-1; D not certain. The CDR3 spans 11 residues. V was pared by 3 bases and J by 14 bases, with 11 bases between. CDR1 and CDR2 from the germline V gene are KGHSH and LQKENI. For the CDR3, the DNA is TGTGCCAGCTCACCTGTCGACAAGAAGTTCTTC. Translating it yields CASSPVDKKFF. The whole variable domain, remainder taken from reference TRBV18 and TRBJ2-1, is NAGVMQNPRHLVRRRGQEARLRCSPMKGHSHVYWYRQLPEEGLKFMVYLQKENIIDESGMPKERFSAEFPKEGPSILRIQQVVRGDSAAYFCASSPVDKKFFGPGTRLTVL.

This sequence joins TRBV6-5 and TRBJ2-2; 7 nucleotides line up with TRBD1. CDR1 MNHEY and CDR2 SVGAGI come from the germline V gene. The CDR3 is made up of 14 amino acids. Trimming at V came to 5 bases and at J to 6 bases, leaving 6 bases not matched to a gene. Here the CDR3 DNA reads TGTGCCAGCAGTCCCTACGACAGGGCCGGGGAGCTGTTTTTT. It encodes CASSPYDRAGELFF.

The rearrangement uses TRBV10-3 and TRBJ1-1, with 9 bases lining up with TRBD1. Germline CDR1 and CDR2: ENHRY and SYGVKD. Losses at the gene ends were 5 bases for V and 3 bases for J; bases not matched to a gene: 10. The CDR3 extends over 16 amino acids. The CDR3 here is CAISRRRGQGHTEAFF. DNA of the CDR3: TGTGCCATCAGTCGCCGCCGGGGACAGGGCCACACTGAAGCTTTCTTT.

This chain connects TRBV7-2 to TRBJ1-2; 7 nucleotides line up with TRBD1. Germline assignment: CDR1 SGHTA and CDR2 FQGNSA. The trim removed 5 bases at V and 2 bases at J, leaving 5 bases unmatched. The length of the CDR3 is 14 residues. CDR3 region: CASSPTGLNYGYTF. Written as DNA, the CDR3 is TGTGCCAGCAGCCCGACAGGGTTAAACTATGGCTACACCTTC.

The V gene is TRBV27, the J gene TRBJ1-2; 7 nucleotides match TRBD1. This CDR3 has 16 residues. Unmatched junction bases numbered 14, after V lost 5 bases and J lost 5 bases. CDR1 and CDR2 (germline): MNHEY, SMNVEV (reference sequence). CDR3 residues: CASSLRQGSPYYGYTF. Written as DNA, the CDR3 is TGTGCCAGCAGTCTTCGACAGGGCTCCCCGTATTATGGCTACACCTTC.

V gene TRBV7-3 combines with J gene TRBJ2-1; maybe TRBD2 (5 bases). Germline CDR1 reads SGHTA; CDR2 reads FQGTGA. Trimming cost V 2 bases and J 9 bases, with 11 bases left between them. This CDR3 is 13 amino acids long. The CDR3 DNA reads TGTGCCAGCAGCTTAGGTAGCGATGGTGAGCAGTTCTTC. Translating gives CASSLGSDGEQFF.

The rearrangement joins TRBV11-3 to TRBJ2-1; D might be TRBD1 (5 bases). The germline V and J ends were trimmed by 1 base and 6 bases, with 13 bases remaining between them. Germline V lookup: CDR1 SGHNT, CDR2 YENEEA. This CDR3 spans 15 amino acids. The CDR3 bases are TGTGCCAGCAGCTTAGGCTCCAGGGTGATCAATGAGCAGTTCTTC. Its translation is CASSLGSRVINEQFF. The full variable domain, with the rest looked up from reference TRBV11-3 and TRBJ2-1, is EAGVVQSPRYKIIEKKQPVAFWCNPISGHNTLYWYLQNLGQGPELLIRYENEEAVDDSQLPKDRFSAERLKGVDSTLKIQPAELGDSAVYLCASSLGSRVINEQFFGPGTRLTVL.